Listed below are T cell receptor beta chains from one sample, sequenced in a study of shared T cell receptors in the human thymus. The assay was immunoSEQ multiplex PCR, and TCRdb's table has in-frame clones only and misses some. The table has almost 550,000 clones, 75% to 85% seen once; the top ten hold 0.01% to 0.015%. The sample was also linked to a second study, of human thymus T cells.

Specimen: thymocytes. The receptors here all came from a boy in the first two years of life with a congenital heart defect. Both conserved end residues are part of each CDR3. D genes are given only for firm matches. Expanded clones are given a class, and other clones once, few, many or no size at all.

>TRBV30|few|TRBJ2-7|14|TRBD1
TGTGCCTGGAGTGCCCGGGACAGTGGAAACGAGCAGTACTTC
CAWSARDSGNEQYF
>TRBV6-5|NA|TRBJ2-2|12|NA
TGTGCCAGCAGTTGCGGCGGGGGGGAGCTGTTTTTT
CASSCGGGELFF
>TRBV5-6|NA|TRBJ2-7|16|NA
TGTGCCAGCAGCTTGGTCTTAGCGGAACATTCGGGGGAGCAGTACTTC
CASSLVLAEHSGEQYF
>TRBV29-1|NA|TRBJ2-3|16|TRBD2
TGCAGCGTTCTAGGGACCGGGACTAGCGACACAGATACGCAGTATTTT
CSVLGTGTSDTDTQYF
>TRBV11-3|NA|TRBJ2-2|14|NA
TGTGCCAGCAGCCCCGCGAGGGTGACCGGGGAGCTGTTTTTT
CASSPARVTGELFF
>TRBV14|NA|TRBJ2-7|16|TRBD2
TGTGCCAGCAGCCATCAGGCGGGAGGGCCCTCGGGGGAGCAGTACTTC
CASSHQAGGPSGEQYF
>TRBV7-6|few|TRBJ2-7|14|TRBD2
TGTGCCAGCAGCAGACTAGCGGGAGTGAACGAGCAGTACTTC
CASSRLAGVNEQYF
>TRBV30|NA|TRBJ2-7|15|TRBD2
TGTGCCTGGTGTCTGACTAGCGGGGGGTCCTACGAGCAGTACTTC
CAWCLTSGGSYEQYF
>TRBV23-1|NA|TRBJ1-2|13|NA
TGCGCCAGCAGCCAATCGTACGGGGTTGGCTACACCTTC
CASSQSYGVGYTF
>TRBV27|NA|TRBJ1-2|16|NA
TGTGCCAGCAGTTTACGGACGGGCAGGGGTAACTATGGCTACACCTTC
CASSLRTGRGNYGYTF
>TRBV4-2|NA|TRBJ2-7|15|NA
TGTGCCAGCAGCCAACCCACAGGGTTAGGTGTCGAGCAGTACTTC
CASSQPTGLGVEQYF
>TRBV7-2|NA|TRBJ2-5|19|TRBD2
TGTGCCAGCAGCCAGCTTAGAGCGGGGGGGCCCAAGCGGGAGATGACCCAGTACTTC
CASSQLRAGGPKREMTQYF
>TRBV7-9|NA|TRBJ1-1|16|NA
TGTGCCAGCAGCTTAGACAGGGAAAAGAGAAACACTGAAGCTTTCTTT
CASSLDREKRNTEAFF
>TRBV5-1|NA|TRBJ2-1|15|NA
TGCGCCAGCAGCTTGACCGCCGGGAACTACAATGAGCAGTTCTTC
CASSLTAGNYNEQFF
>TRBV27|NA|TRBJ2-1|18|TRBD1
TGTGCCAGCAAGTTTACGGGACAGGGGGCGGGCTCCTACAATGAGCAGTTCTTC
CASKFTGQGAGSYNEQFF
>TRBV4-3|NA|TRBJ2-1|16|NA
TGCGCCAGCAGCCAAGATCGGGGGGATCAGGGGAATGAGCAGTTCTTC
CASSQDRGDQGNEQFF
>TRBV18|NA|TRBJ2-3|14|TRBD2
TGTGCCAGCTCACCTGGGACTAGCGGGGATACGCAGTATTTT
CASSPGTSGDTQYF
>TRBV5-4|NA|TRBJ2-5|17|TRBD2
TGTGCCAGCAGCTTTTTTCCGCTAGCGGGAGCCGCGGAGACCCAGTACTTC
CASSFFPLAGAAETQYF
>TRBV12-5|once|TRBJ1-1|15|NA
TGTGCTAGTGGTTTGGTACGTGGCAGGAACACTGAAGCTTTCTTT
CASGLVRGRNTEAFF
>TRBV4-3|NA|TRBJ2-7|18|TRBD2
TGCGCCAGCAGCCACCGCTGGGCTAGCGGCAATTTCGCCTACGAGCAGTACTTC
CASSHRWASGNFAYEQYF
>TRBV15|NA|TRBJ2-3|14|NA
TGTGCCACCAGCAGAGATAGCAGCTCAGATACGCAGTATTTT
CATSRDSSSDTQYF
>TRBV30|NA|TRBJ2-7|16|TRBD1
TGTGCCTGGAGTTTTTATCCGGGACAGTTCTCCTACGAGCAGTACTTC
CAWSFYPGQFSYEQYF
>TRBV6-5|NA|TRBJ1-3|15|NA
TGTGCCAGCAGTTGGGGCAGATCCTCTGGAAACACCATATATTTT
CASSWGRSSGNTIYF
>TRBV27|NA|TRBJ2-7|17|TRBD2
TGTGCCAGCAGTTTATTAGCGGGGAGGGCCATAATGTACGAGCAGTACTTC
CASSLLAGRAIMYEQYF
>TRBV5-1|NA|TRBJ2-7|16|TRBD2
TGCGCCAGCAGCCTTTACGGGACTAGCGGGACCGCCGAGCAGTACTTC
CASSLYGTSGTAEQYF